This entry concerns a single T cell receptor beta chain. The antigen remains undetermined. The source of the sample is a study of T-cell reconstitution after alpha-beta-depleted transplantation in children. This CDR3 has 13 residues. Germline V gene lookup returns CDR1 SQVTM and CDR2 ANQGSEA. V gave up 7 bases and J gave up 4 bases; unmatched junction bases: 8. Study-wide results and limits: One year post-transplant, T-cell counts and diversity were largely derived from T cells produced anew. Some patients' high day-60 TCRbeta diversity was traced to surviving recipient T cells and thymic progenitors. At around two months after transplant, the alpha-beta T cells were reportedly derived from several hundred expanded clones that came from non-depleted graft cells.

Researchers prepared the TCRbeta library using unique molecular identifiers, the study reports. TCRdb recomputed calls from the PCR reads with MiXCR, one row per CDR3 protein. The sample consists of under 400,000 distinct CDR3 sequences, around 25% of them appearing once. The specimen was PBMCs, mostly from graft donor cells, collected 180 days after TCRalphabeta/CD19-depleted stem cell transplant. V usage is TRBV29-1 and J usage is TRBJ1-2; 8 bases match TRBD1. The receptor's source is a male patient aged 10 to 17 who had a stem cell transplant for acute lymphoblastic leukemia, so the T cells may come from the graft donor. The CDR3 reads CSGSGGASYGYTF. For the CDR3, the DNA is TGCAGCGGTTCAGGGGGCGCGAGCTATGGCTACACCTTC. The whole variable domain, filled in from reference TRBV29-1 and TRBJ1-2, reads SAVISQKPSRDICQRGTSLTIQCQVDSQVTMMFWYRQQPGQSLTLIATANQGSEATYESGFVIDKFPISRPNLTFSTLTVSNMSPEDSSIYLCSGSGGASYGYTFGSGTRLTVV.